Given below is one T cell receptor beta chain in context. The CDR3 covers 16 residues. The germline V gene has CDR1 MNHEY and CDR2 SVGAGI. Trimming shortened V by 4 bases and J by 2 bases, and 15 bases separated the two germline ends. This sample is part of a study of blood T cell repertoires in COVID-19. The wider study: COVID-19 samples from acute and convalescent phases originated in the United States, Italy and Spain. T cells, B-cell-depleted T cells, or PBMCs supplied cDNA or gDNA.

TCRdb's table, derived via immunoSEQ multiplex PCR, lists solely in-frame clones and lacks some. The table has around 76,000 clones, about 85% seen once. The V call is TRBV6-5, the J call TRBJ2-1; D gene uncertain. The TCR was taken from an elderly man with acute or convalescent COVID-19. The material sequenced was peripheral blood. In DNA form, the CDR3 reads TGTGCCAGCAGTTGGTTGCGGAGTCAAGCCTACAATGAGCAGTTCTTC. It is translated as CASSWLRSQAYNEQFF.